One sample yielded the 25 T cell receptor beta chains listed below, sequenced in a study of metastatic and nonmetastatic thyroid tumors. All patients reached thyroid surgery having received no treatment beforehand. MiXCR was used by TCRdb to re-call the PCR reads. The sample has roughly 9,700 clones, about 30% seen once. The sample comprised tumor tissue. The receptors originated from a female donor with papillary thyroid cancer or a benign thyroid nodule (not recorded which). Some clones in this sample may be carry-over from other donors' samples.

Relative to its sample, this clone is medium-sized. V and J are TRBV20-1 and TRBJ2-3; weak D call: TRBD2 (6 bases). CDR3 size: 17 residues. The germline V and J ends were trimmed by 0 bases and 2 bases, with 18 bases remaining between them. From germline, CDR1 is DFQATT and CDR2 SNEGSKA (reference sequence). The CDR3 sequence: CSARDSEGGTLTDTQYF. Written as DNA, the CDR3 is TGCAGTGCTAGAGATTCGGAGGGAGGTACCCTCACAGATACGCAGTATTTT.

This clone counts as medium-sized. The chain has TRBV28 and TRBJ2-5; D is unresolved. Germline V gene sequence: CDR1 MDHEN, CDR2 SYDVKM. V was pared by 4 bases and J by 2 bases, with 11 bases between. CDR3 size: 14 residues. For the CDR3, the DNA is TGTGCCAGCAGTTCCCACGGACCTCAAGAGACCCAGTACTTC. Its protein is CASSSHGPQETQYF. The full variable domain, completed using reference TRBV28 and TRBJ2-5, is DVKVTQSSRYLVKRTGEKVFLECVQDMDHENMFWYRQDPGLGLRLIYFSYDVKMKEKGDIPEGYSVSREKKERFSLILESASTNQTSMYLCASSSHGPQETQYFGPGTRLLVL.

This clone was seen ten or more times. J is TRBJ1-1 and V is TRBV20-1; D unclear. V lost 1 base and J lost 4, with 7 bases in between. The CDR3 extends over 12 amino acids. Per the germline V gene, CDR1 is DFQATT and CDR2 is SNEGSKA (reference sequence). The CDR3 protein is CSARVGRTEAFF. The CDR3 DNA is TGCAGTGCTAGAGTCGGGCGCACTGAAGCTTTCTTT.

In its sample, this clone was seen many times. This sequence joins TRBV3-1 and TRBJ2-3; 11 nucleotides agree with TRBD2. The CDR3 length is 16 residues. Germline loops: CDR1 LGHDT, CDR2 YNNKEL (reference sequence). With V trimmed by 3 bases and J by 6 bases, 8 bases remained unmatched. The CDR3 is CASSQHPGTSGDTQYF. DNA for the CDR3: TGTGCCAGCAGCCAGCATCCCGGGACTAGCGGCGATACGCAGTATTTT.

This clone is medium-sized. The rearrangement links TRBV2 to TRBJ1-5; D might be TRBD1 (6 bases). The CDR3 runs to 15 residues. The germline gives CDR1 SNHLY, CDR2 FYNNEI. With 8 bases removed from V and 2 bases from J, the gap between germline ends came to 16 bases. CDR3 sequence (DNA): TGTGCCAGCTCCGAAACAGGGATGCGCAATCAGCCCCAGCATTTT. The encoded protein is CASSETGMRNQPQHF.

This clone was seen a handful of times. One end of the junction varies from germline; a read error may be responsible. The V and J genes are TRBV6-1 and TRBJ1-2; tentatively, D is TRBD1 (5 bases). CDR3 length: 13 residues. The germline V gene has CDR1 MNHNS and CDR2 SASEGT. The CDR3 loop is CASSERGNYGYAF. The DNA of the CDR3 is TGTGCCAGCAGTGAGAGGGGAAACTATGGCTACGCCTTC.

The chain joins TRBV19 to TRBJ2-7; D is uncertain. The CDR3 spans 12 residues. V was trimmed by 3 bases and J by 0 bases, leaving 3 bases between them. The germline V gene has CDR1 LNHDA and CDR2 SQIVND (reference sequence). This chain's CDR3 is CASSMPSYEQYF. Written as DNA, the CDR3 is TGTGCCAGTAGTATGCCCTCCTACGAGCAGTACTTC.

The rearrangement uses TRBV20-1 and TRBJ2-3; 8 bases fit TRBD1. CDR1 DFQATT and CDR2 SNEGSKA come from the germline V gene (reference sequence). The CDR3 runs 13 residues. The V and J ends lost 4 bases and 2 bases, in that order; junction bases with no gene match: 2. CDR3 in amino acids: CSATGGPTDTQYF. The CDR3 coding sequence is TGCAGTGCTACAGGGGGCCCCACAGATACGCAGTATTTT.

This clone has at least ten counts. The chain links TRBV15 to TRBJ2-5; 11 bases align to TRBD2. The CDR3 sequence is 18 residues long. Germline CDR1 reads LNHNV; CDR2 reads YYDKDF (reference sequence). Trimming cost V 6 bases and J 4 bases; bases outside gene matches: 16. The CDR3 DNA reads TGTGCCACCAGGAAAGGTGGATTTAGCGGGAGGGCTCTAGAGACCCAGTACTTC. Amino acid sequence: CATRKGGFSGRALETQYF.

This clone was seen many times. The chain carries TRBV29-1 and TRBJ2-5, with D perhaps assigned TRBD1 or TRBD2 (6 bases each). The germline V gene encodes CDR1 SQVTM and CDR2 ANQGSEA. With 4 bases removed from V and 5 bases from J, the gap between germline ends came to 11 bases. The CDR3 spans 12 residues. CDR3 coding DNA: TGCAGCGTTGGGGGGGCCGGGGAGACCCAGTACTTC. Translating it yields CSVGGAGETQYF.

The rearrangement joins TRBV30 to TRBJ2-5, with 7 bases identical to TRBD1. Germline assignment: CDR1 GTSNPN and CDR2 SVGIG (reference sequence). The trim removed 2 bases at V and 4 bases at J, leaving 13 bases unmatched. The CDR3 loop spans 16 amino acids. The DNA for the CDR3 is TGTGCCTGGAGTTCGCCCTTCCCGACAGGGAGAGAGACCCAGTACTTC. Translating gives CAWSSPFPTGRETQYF.

By share of the sample, this clone is medium-sized. This chain joins TRBV5-5 and TRBJ2-7, with 11 nucleotides matching TRBD2. V was pared by 0 bases and J by 2 bases, with 7 bases of the junction left unmatched. The CDR3 spans 17 residues. Germline-derived CDR1 and CDR2 are SGHKS and YYEKEE (reference sequence). This chain's CDR3 is CASSLGIGLAGTYEQYF. The DNA for the CDR3 is TGTGCCAGCAGCTTGGGTATCGGACTAGCGGGTACCTACGAGCAGTACTTC. The variable domain in full, completed from reference TRBV5-5 and TRBJ2-7, reads DAGVTQSPTHLIKTRGQQVTLRCSPISGHKSVSWYQQVLGQGPQFIFQYYEKEERGRGNFPDRFSARQFPNYSSELNVNALLLGDSALYLCASSLGIGLAGTYEQYFGPGTRLTVT.

By share, this clone ranks as large (0.1 to 1%). One base away lies a much larger clone, so this may be a sequencing read error. The gene calls are TRBV13 and TRBJ2-7; the D is unclear. CDR3 size: 13 residues. Germline loops: CDR1 PRHDT, CDR2 FYEKMQ (reference sequence). CDR3 amino acids: CASSLGISDEQYF. The CDR3 nucleotides are TGTGCCAGCAGCTTAGGGATCTCCGACGAGCAGTACTTC.

The chain has TRBV7-9 and TRBJ1-2, with D possibly being TRBD1 (6 bases). CDR1 SEHNR and CDR2 FQNEAQ come from the germline V gene (reference sequence). This CDR3 has 15 amino acids. The V gene lost 1 base and the J gene lost 8 bases, with 17 bases spanning the gap. As DNA, the CDR3 is TGTGCCAGCAGCTTAGGTATCACAGGGACTCAGGGCTACACCTTC. This encodes CASSLGITGTQGYTF.

J is TRBJ2-2 and V is TRBV7-6; 9 nucleotides align to TRBD2. CDR1 and CDR2 from the germline V gene are SGHVS and FNYEAQ. V lost 8 bases, J lost 11 bases, and 18 bases stayed unmatched. CDR3 size: 16 residues. CDR3: CASSGAGGSWASELFF. The CDR3 region has the DNA TGTGCCAGCTCGGGTGCGGGGGGGAGCTGGGCCAGTGAGCTGTTTTTT.

This clone has more than one count but fewer than ten. The V and J genes are TRBV6-1 and TRBJ2-7; no clear D gene. This CDR3 is 17 amino acids long. Trimming left V 0 bases short and J 3 bases short, with 18 bases between. CDR1 is MNHNS, CDR2 SASEGT, per germline. The CDR3 bases are TGTGCCAGCAGTGAAGCGTCCGCTTTTAGCTATCTCTACGAGCAGTACTTC. It translates to CASSEASAFSYLYEQYF.

The chain recombines TRBV7-8 with TRBJ2-7, with D perhaps TRBD1 or TRBD2 (6 bases each). Germline V gene lookup returns CDR1 SGHVS and CDR2 FQNEAQ. The CDR3 spans 15 residues. Trimming removed 2 bases at V and 2 bases at J, with 13 bases between. The CDR3 sequence is CASSLSRGPTYEQYF. DNA for the CDR3: TGTGCCAGCAGCTTATCCCGGGGGCCTACCTACGAGCAGTACTTC.

This clone has ten or more counts. The chain carries TRBV5-4 and TRBJ1-5; a weak D match, TRBD1 (5 bases). Germline assignment: CDR1 SGHNT and CDR2 YYREEE (reference sequence). V was clipped by 0 bases and J by 1 base, with 11 bases between them. The CDR3 contains 16 residues. The CDR3 here is CASSLGGRGSNQPQHF. The CDR3 DNA sequence: TGTGCCAGCAGCTTGGGCGGGCGGGGGAGCAATCAGCCCCAGCATTTT.

This clone was observed a handful of times. At one of its ends the junction is not consistent with the germline gene, which may arise from a read error. The chain joins TRBV7-9 to TRBJ2-7, with D uncertain. Germline V gene lookup returns CDR1 SEHNR and CDR2 FQNEAQ (reference sequence). There are 12 residues in the CDR3. The CDR3 DNA reads TGTGCCAGCTCATGGTCTTCCTATGAGCAGTACTTC. Protein: CASSWSSYEQYF.

This clone is medium-sized. The chain is built from TRBV6-1 and TRBJ2-7; TRBD2 matches 13 bases. CDR1 is MNHNS, CDR2 SASEGT, per germline. The J segment lost 2 bases and the V segment lost 8 bases, leaving 3 bases of the junction unmatched. This CDR3 is built from 14 residues. CDR3 in DNA: TGTGCCAGCGGTGGACTAGCGGGAGCCTACGAGCAGTACTTC. Translation gives CASGGLAGAYEQYF.

The gene calls are TRBV2 and TRBJ1-2, with D unclear. The CDR3 loop spans 16 amino acids. CDR1 is SNHLY and CDR2 is FYNNEI in the germline V gene. V gave up 7 bases and J gave up 9 bases, with 27 bases separating them. The CDR3 DNA sequence: TGTGCCAGCATCCAAAACAGAGGGCGGTCAGCTGATAGCTACACCTTC. Translated, it gives CASIQNRGRSADSYTF.

Worth noting for this clone: An end of the junction does not agree with germline; a read error may underlie this. The chain combines TRBV20-1 with TRBJ2-7; D is unclear. The CDR3 spans 15 residues. Germline V gene lookup returns CDR1 DFQATT and CDR2 SNEGSKA (reference sequence). The CDR3 DNA sequence: TGCAGTGCTAGAGCTCTTGAGGTCCGGGTGAACGAGCAGTGCTTC. It is translated as CSARALEVRVNEQCF.

This clone was seen at least ten times. This sample includes further DNA sequences coding for the same CDR3. This chain uses TRBV25-1 with TRBJ2-3; 11 bases line up with TRBD2. V shed 3 bases, J shed 7 bases, and the junction held 6 bases outside the gene matches. In germline, CDR1 is MGHDK, CDR2 SYGVNS. There are 15 residues in the CDR3. The CDR3 loop is CASSDELTSGNTQYF. CDR3 nucleotides: TGTGCCAGCAGTGACGAACTGACTAGCGGGAATACGCAGTATTTT.

This clone has a count of ten or more. This chain uses TRBV30 with TRBJ2-1; 9 bases are shared with TRBD2. The V gene end was trimmed by 0 bases and the J gene end by 7 bases; junction bases not matched to a gene: 7. Germline CDR1 is GTSNPN and CDR2 is SVGIG (reference sequence). The CDR3 covers 15 residues. DNA of the CDR3: TGTGCCTGGAGTGTCGTGGCGGGAGGGCCAAATGAGCAGTTCTTC. Its protein is CAWSVVAGGPNEQFF. The variable domain in full, with the rest retrieved from reference TRBV30 and TRBJ2-1, is SQTIHQWPATLVQPVGSPLSLECTVEGTSNPNLYWYRQAAGRGLQLLFYSVGIGQISSEVPQNLSASRPQDRQFILSSKKLLLSDSGFYLCAWSVVAGGPNEQFFGPGTRLTVL.

This clone is medium-sized in the sample. The J gene is TRBJ1-1, the V gene TRBV29-1; TRBD1 is a possible D gene (6 bases). This CDR3 is built from 12 residues. Trimming stripped 2 bases from V and 6 bases from J, with 10 bases between. CDR1 is SQVTM, CDR2 ANQGSEA, per germline. This CDR3 reads CSVEKGEPEAFF. In nucleotides, the CDR3 is TGCAGCGTTGAAAAGGGGGAGCCTGAAGCTTTCTTT.